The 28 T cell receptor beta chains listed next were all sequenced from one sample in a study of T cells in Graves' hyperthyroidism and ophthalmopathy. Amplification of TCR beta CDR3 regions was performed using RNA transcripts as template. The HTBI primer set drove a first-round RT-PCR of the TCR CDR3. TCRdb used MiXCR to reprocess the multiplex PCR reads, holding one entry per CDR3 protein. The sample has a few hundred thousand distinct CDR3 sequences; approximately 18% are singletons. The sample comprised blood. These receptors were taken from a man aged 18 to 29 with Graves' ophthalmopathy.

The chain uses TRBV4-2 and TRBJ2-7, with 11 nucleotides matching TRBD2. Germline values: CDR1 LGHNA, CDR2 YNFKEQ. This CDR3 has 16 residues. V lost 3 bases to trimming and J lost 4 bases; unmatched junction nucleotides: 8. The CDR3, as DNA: TGTGCCAGCAGCCAGGGGGAGGGACTAGCGGCATACGAGCAGTACTTC. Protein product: CASSQGEGLAAYEQYF.

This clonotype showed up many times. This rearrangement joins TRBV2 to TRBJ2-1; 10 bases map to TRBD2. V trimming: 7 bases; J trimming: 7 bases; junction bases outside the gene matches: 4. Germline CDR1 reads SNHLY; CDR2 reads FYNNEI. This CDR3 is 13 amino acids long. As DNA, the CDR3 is TGTGCCAGCAAAAGCGGGGGGGGAAATGAGCAGTTCTTC. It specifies CASKSGGGNEQFF.

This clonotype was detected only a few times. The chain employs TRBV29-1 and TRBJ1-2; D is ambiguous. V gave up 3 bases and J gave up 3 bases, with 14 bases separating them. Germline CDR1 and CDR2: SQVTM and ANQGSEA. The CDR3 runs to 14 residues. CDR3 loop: CSVEKTLDDYGYTF. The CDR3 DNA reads TGCAGCGTTGAGAAGACATTGGATGACTATGGCTACACCTTC.

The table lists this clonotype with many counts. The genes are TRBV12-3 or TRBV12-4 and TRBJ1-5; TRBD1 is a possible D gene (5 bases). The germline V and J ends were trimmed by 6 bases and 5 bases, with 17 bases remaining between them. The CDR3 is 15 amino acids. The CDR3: CASSWGGTVHQPQHF. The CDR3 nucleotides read TGTGCCAGCAGCTGGGGAGGGACGGTTCATCAGCCCCAGCATTTT.

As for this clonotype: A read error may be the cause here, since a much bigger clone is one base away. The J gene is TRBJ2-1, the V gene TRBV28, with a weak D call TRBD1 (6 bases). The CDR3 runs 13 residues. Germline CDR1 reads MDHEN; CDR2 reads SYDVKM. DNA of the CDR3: TGTGCCACCCGACAGGACTCCTGCAATGAGCAGTTCTTC. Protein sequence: CATRQDSCNEQFF. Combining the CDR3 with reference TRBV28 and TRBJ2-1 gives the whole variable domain DVKVTQSSRYLVKRTGEKVFLECVQDMDHENMFWYRQDPGLGLRLIYFSYDVKMKEKGDIPEGYSVSREKKERFSLILESASTNQTSMYLCATRQDSCNEQFFGPGTRLTVL.

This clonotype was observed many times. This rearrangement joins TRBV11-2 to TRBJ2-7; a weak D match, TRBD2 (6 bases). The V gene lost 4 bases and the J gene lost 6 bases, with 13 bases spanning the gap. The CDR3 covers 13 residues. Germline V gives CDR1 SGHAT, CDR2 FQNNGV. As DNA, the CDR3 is TGTGCCAGCAGCTCCATCGGAGGGTTCGAGCAGTACTTC. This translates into CASSSIGGFEQYF.

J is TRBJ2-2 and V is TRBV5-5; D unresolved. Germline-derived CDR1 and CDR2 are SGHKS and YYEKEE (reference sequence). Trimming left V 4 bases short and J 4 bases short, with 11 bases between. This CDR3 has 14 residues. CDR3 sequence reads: CASSTGSLTGELFF. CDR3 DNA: TGTGCCAGCAGCACCGGGTCCCTCACCGGGGAGCTGTTTTTT.

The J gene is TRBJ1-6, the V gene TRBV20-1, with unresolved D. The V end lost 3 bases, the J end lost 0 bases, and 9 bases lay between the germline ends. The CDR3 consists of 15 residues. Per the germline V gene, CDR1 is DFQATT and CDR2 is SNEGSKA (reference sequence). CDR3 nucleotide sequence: TGCAGTGCTAGGGTCGGAAGCTCCTATAATTCACCCCTCCACTTT. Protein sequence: CSARVGSSYNSPLHF.

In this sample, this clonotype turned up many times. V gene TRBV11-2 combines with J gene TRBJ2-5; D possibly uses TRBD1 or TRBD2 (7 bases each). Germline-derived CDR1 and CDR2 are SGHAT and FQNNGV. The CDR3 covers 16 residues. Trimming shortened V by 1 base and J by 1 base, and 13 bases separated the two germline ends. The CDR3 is CASSLAQGGAQETQYF. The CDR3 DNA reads TGTGCCAGCAGCTTAGCCCAGGGGGGGGCCCAAGAGACCCAGTACTTC. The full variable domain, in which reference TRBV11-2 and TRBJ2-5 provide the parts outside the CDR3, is EAGVAQSPRYKIIEKRQSVAFWCNPISGHATLYWYQQILGQGPKLLIQFQNNGVVDDSQLPKDRFSAERLKGVDSTLKIQPAKLEDSAVYLCASSLAQGGAQETQYFGPGTRLLVL.

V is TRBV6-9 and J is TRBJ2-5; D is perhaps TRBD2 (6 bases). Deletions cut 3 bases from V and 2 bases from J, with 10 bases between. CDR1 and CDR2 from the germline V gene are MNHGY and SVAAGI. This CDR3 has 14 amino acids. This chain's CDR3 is CASSYVAGQETQYF. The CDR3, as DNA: TGTGCCAGCAGTTACGTGGCGGGACAAGAGACCCAGTACTTC.

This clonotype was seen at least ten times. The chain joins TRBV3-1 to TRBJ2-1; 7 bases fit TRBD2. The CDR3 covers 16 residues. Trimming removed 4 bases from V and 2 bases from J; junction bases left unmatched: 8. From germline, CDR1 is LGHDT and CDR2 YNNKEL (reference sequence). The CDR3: CASSRGGGKAYNEQFF. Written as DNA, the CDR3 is TGTGCCAGCAGCCGCGGGGGAGGTAAGGCCTACAATGAGCAGTTCTTC.

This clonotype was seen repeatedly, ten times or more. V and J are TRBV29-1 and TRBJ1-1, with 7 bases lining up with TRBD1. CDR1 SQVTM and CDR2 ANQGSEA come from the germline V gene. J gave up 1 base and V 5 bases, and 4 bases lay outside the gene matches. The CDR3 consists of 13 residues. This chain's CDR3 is CSVLGTENTEAFF. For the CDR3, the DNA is TGCAGCGTTCTGGGGACAGAGAACACTGAAGCTTTCTTT.

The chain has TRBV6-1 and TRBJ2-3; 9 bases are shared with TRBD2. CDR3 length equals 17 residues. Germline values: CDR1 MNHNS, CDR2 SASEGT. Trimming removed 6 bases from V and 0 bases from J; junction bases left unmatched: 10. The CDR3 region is CASRAGSGGQSTDTQYF. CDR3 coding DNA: TGTGCCAGCAGGGCGGGTAGCGGGGGACAAAGCACAGATACGCAGTATTTT.

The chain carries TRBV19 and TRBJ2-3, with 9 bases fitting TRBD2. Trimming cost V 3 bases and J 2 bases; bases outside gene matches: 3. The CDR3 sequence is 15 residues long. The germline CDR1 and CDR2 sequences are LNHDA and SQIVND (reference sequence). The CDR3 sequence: CASSIGGGVTDTQYF. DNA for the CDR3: TGTGCCAGTAGTATCGGCGGGGGGGTCACAGATACGCAGTATTTT.

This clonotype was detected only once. CDR3 sequence (DNA): TGTGCCAGCAGCCTCCTGGCCCCATTAGCGGGGGGGGGCACAGATACGCAGTATTTT. Residues: CASSLLAPLAGGGTDTQYF. This sequence joins TRBV4-2 and TRBJ2-3; the match to TRBD2 covers 11 bases. The trim removed 4 bases at V and 1 base at J, leaving 13 bases unmatched. The germline V gene encodes CDR1 LGHNA and CDR2 YNFKEQ. The CDR3 totals 19 residues.

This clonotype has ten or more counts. For the CDR3, the DNA is TGCAGTGCTAGTTCGGGCATCCAAGAGACCCAGTACTTC. This codes for CSASSGIQETQYF. J is TRBJ2-5 and V is TRBV20-1, with no clear D. Germline V CDR1 and CDR2: DFQATT, SNEGSKA (reference sequence). The germline V and J ends were trimmed by 3 bases and 1 base, with 9 bases remaining between them. The CDR3 is made up of 13 amino acids.

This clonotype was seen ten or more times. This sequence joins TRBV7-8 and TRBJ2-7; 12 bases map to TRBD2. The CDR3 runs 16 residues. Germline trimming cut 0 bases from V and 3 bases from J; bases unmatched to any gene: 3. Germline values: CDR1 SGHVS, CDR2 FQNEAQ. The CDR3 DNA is TGTGCCAGCAGCTTAGCACTAGCGGGGGGATACTACGAGCAGTACTTC. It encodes CASSLALAGGYYEQYF.

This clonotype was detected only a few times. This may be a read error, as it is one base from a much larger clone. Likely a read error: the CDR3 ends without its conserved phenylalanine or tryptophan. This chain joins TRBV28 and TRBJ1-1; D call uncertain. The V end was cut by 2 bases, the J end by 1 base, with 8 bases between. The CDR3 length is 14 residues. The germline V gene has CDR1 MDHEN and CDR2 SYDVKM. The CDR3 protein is CASSLVTQNTEAFS. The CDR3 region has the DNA TGTGCCAGCAGTTTAGTCACTCAGAACACTGAAGCTTTCTCT.

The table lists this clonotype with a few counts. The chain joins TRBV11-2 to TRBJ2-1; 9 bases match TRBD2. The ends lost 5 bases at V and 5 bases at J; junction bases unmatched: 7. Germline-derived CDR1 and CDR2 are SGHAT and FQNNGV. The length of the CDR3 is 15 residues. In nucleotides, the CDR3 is TGTGCCAGCAGCGTGGTCGCTAGCGGGGACAATGAGCAGTTCTTC. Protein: CASSVVASGDNEQFF.

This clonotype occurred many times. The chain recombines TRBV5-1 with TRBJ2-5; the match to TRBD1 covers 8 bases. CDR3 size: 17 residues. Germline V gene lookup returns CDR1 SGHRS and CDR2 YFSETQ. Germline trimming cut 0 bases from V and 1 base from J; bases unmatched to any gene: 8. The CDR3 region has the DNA TGCGCCAGCAGCTTGGTGATGGACAGGGTGATCCAAGAGACCCAGTACTTC. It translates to CASSLVMDRVIQETQYF.

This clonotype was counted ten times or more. In nucleotides, the CDR3 is TGTGCCAGCTCGGCTCGGGATGAAGCTTTCTTT. Its protein is CASSARDEAFF. The V and J genes are TRBV18 and TRBJ1-1; D not resolved. The germline V gene has CDR1 KGHSH and CDR2 LQKENI. The length of the CDR3 is 11 residues. V lost 6 bases, J lost 7 bases, and 9 bases lay in between.

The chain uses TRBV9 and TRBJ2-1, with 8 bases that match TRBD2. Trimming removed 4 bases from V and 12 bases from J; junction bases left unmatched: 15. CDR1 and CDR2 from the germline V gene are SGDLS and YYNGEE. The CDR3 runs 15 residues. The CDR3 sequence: CASSPPGGPVDGQFF. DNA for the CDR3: TGTGCCAGCAGCCCCCCGGGGGGGCCTGTCGATGGGCAGTTCTTC.

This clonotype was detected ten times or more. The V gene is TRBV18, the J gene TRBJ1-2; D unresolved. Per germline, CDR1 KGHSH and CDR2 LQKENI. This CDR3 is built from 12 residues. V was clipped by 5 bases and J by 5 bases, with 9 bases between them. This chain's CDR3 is CASSGPEYGYTF. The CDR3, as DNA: TGTGCCAGCTCAGGACCGGAGTATGGCTACACCTTC.

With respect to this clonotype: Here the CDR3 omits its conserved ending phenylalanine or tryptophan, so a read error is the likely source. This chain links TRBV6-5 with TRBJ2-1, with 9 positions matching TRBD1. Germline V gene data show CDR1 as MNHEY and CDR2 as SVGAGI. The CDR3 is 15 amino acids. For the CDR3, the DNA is TGTGCCAGCAGTGACTCGGGACAGGGCTACAATGAGCAGTTCCTC. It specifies CASSDSGQGYNEQFL.

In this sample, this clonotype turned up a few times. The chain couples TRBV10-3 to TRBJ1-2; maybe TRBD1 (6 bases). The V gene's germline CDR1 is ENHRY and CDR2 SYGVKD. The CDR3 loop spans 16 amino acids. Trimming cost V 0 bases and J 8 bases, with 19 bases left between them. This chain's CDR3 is CAISESDSLGTRGYTF. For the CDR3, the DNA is TGTGCCATCAGTGAGTCGGACTCTTTGGGGACACGGGGCTACACCTTC.

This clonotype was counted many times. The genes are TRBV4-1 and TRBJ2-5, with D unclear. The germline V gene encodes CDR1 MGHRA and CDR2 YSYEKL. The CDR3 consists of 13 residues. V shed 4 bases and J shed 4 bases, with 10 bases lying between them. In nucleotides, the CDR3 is TGCGCCAGCAGCCCCGGTTGGCGAGAGACCCAGTACTTC. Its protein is CASSPGWRETQYF.

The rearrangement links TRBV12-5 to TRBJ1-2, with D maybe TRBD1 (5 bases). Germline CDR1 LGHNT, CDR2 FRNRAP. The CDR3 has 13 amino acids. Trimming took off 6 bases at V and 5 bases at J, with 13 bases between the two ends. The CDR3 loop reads CASGQTDPYGYTF. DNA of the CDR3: TGTGCTAGTGGACAGACAGACCCATATGGCTACACCTTC.

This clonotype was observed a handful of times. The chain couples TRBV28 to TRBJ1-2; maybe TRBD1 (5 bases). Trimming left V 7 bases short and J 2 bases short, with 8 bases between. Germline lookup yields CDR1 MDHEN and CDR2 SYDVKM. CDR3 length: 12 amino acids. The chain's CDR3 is CASNGGNYGYTF. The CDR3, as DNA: TGTGCCAGCAACGGGGGGAACTATGGCTACACCTTC.